These T cell receptor beta chains were read from a single sample in a study of T cells in Graves' hyperthyroidism and ophthalmopathy. TCRdb independently ran MiXCR on the multiplex PCR reads; one entry per CDR3 protein. The sample lists fewer than 650,000 distinct CDR3 sequences, 12% to 15% occurring once. The sequenced material came from blood. The receptors stem from a young woman with Graves' ophthalmopathy. The CDR3 runs from the conserved cysteine through the conserved F or W. Fields, in order: D gene, V gene, J gene, clone size, CDR3 DNA, CDR3 protein. The D gene is left open where the match is weak. Size is omitted from some rows. Given values are once, few, many or a class for expanded clones.

>TRBD1|TRBV12-3/TRBV12-4|TRBJ2-1|once
TGTGCCAGCAGTTTAGGCCAAGGGACAGGGGGGAATGAGCAGTTCTTC
CASSLGQGTGGNEQFF
>-|TRBV12-3/TRBV12-4|TRBJ1-5|few
TGTGCCAGCAGTTTATATCCCGAACGGATCAATCAGCCCCAGCATTTT
CASSLYPERINQPQHF
>-|TRBV12-3/TRBV12-4|TRBJ1-1|many
TGTGCCAGCAGTTCCAGGGCAATGAACACTGAAGCTTTCTTT
CASSSRAMNTEAFF
>-|TRBV9|TRBJ2-1|few
TGTGCCAGCAGCCTTAGCCGGGACTCCCCTTTGTACAATGAGCAGTTCTTC
CASSLSRDSPLYNEQFF
>-|TRBV10-3|TRBJ2-1|many
TGTGCCATCTCCGGGCGGGATAGGAGCAATGAGCAGTTCTTC
CAISGRDRSNEQFF
>-|TRBV27|TRBJ1-2|many
TGTGCCAGCTCGCGGGTGATGAACTATGGCTACACCTTC
CASSRVMNYGYTF
>-|TRBV3-1|TRBJ2-5|many
TGTGCCAGCAGCCAAGAGATGATAGGGTTTCAGACCCAGTACTTC
CASSQEMIGFQTQYF
>TRBD1|TRBV2|TRBJ1-5|many
TGTGCCAGCAGAGCCGGGACAGGACCCGGGCAGCCCCAGCATTTT
CASRAGTGPGQPQHF
>-|TRBV30|TRBJ1-1|many
TGTGCCTGGAGTGTCGCCTCTGAAGCTTTCTTT
CAWSVASEAFF
>-|TRBV7-9|TRBJ1-5|-
TGTGCCAGCAGCTTAGATTATGGGGATGTATTCAATCAGCCCCAGCATTTT
CASSLDYGDVFNQPQHF
>TRBD2|TRBV29-1|TRBJ2-3|many
TGCAGCGGTGGGACTAGCGGGAGGAGGACAGATACGCAGTATTTT
CSGGTSGRRTDTQYF
>-|TRBV4-1|TRBJ2-1|few
TGCGCCAGCAGCCAGACCCCAGGCAATGAGCAGTTCTTC
CASSQTPGNEQFF
>TRBD1|TRBV11-2|TRBJ2-1|many
TGTGCCAGCAGCTTACCCCACAGGGGGGACAATGAGCAGTTCTTC
CASSLPHRGDNEQFF
>TRBD2|TRBV29-1|TRBJ2-7|many
TGCAGCGTTGAAGAGCTAGCGGGAGGGCTAGACGAGCAGTACTTC
CSVEELAGGLDEQYF
>TRBD2|TRBV3-1|TRBJ2-7|many
TGTGCCAGCAGCCAAGTTAGGGCGGGAGGCCAAACGCGATTCAACGAGCAGTACTTC
CASSQVRAGGQTRFNEQYF
>TRBD2|TRBV12-3/TRBV12-4|TRBJ2-1|many
TGTGCCAGCACCCCCGGGACTAGCGTATACAATGAGCAGTTCTTC
CASTPGTSVYNEQFF
>TRBD2|TRBV5-5|TRBJ2-3|-
TGTGCCAGCACCCTAAGTGAAGAAGCGGGAGGGTCGAGCACAGATACGCAGTATTTT
CASTLSEEAGGSSTDTQYF
>TRBD1|TRBV12-3/TRBV12-4|TRBJ1-1|many
TGTGCCAGCAAACCCGACAGGGGGCTGGACACTGAAGCTTTCTTT
CASKPDRGLDTEAFF
>TRBD2|TRBV12-3/TRBV12-4|TRBJ2-2|-
TGTGCCAGCAGTGCGACTAGCGGGAGGGATGGCACCGGGGAGCTGTTTTTT
CASSATSGRDGTGELFF
>TRBD2|TRBV10-3|TRBJ2-1|many
TGTGCCATCAGTGAGTCGAAGACTAGCGTATACAATGAGCAGTTCTTC
CAISESKTSVYNEQFF
>TRBD1|TRBV30|TRBJ1-3|many
TGTGCCTTGGACAGGCGATACTCTGGAAACACCATATATTTT
CALDRRYSGNTIYF
>TRBD2|TRBV7-2|TRBJ2-7|many
TGTGCCAGCAGCTTAGCGGCGAGCGGGGGCTACGAGCAGTACTTC
CASSLAASGGYEQYF
>-|TRBV29-1|TRBJ1-1|few
TGCAGCGCTTTGCCGGGACTGAACACTGAAGCTTTCTTT
CSALPGLNTEAFF
>TRBD1|TRBV7-3|TRBJ2-3|-
TGTGCCAGCAGCCCCGGACAGGGTCAAGGAGATACGCAGTATTTT
CASSPGQGQGDTQYF
>-|TRBV7-9|TRBJ2-1|many
TGTCTCGGGGGTCACAATGAGCAGTTCTTC
CLGGHNEQFF
>TRBD2|TRBV7-2|TRBJ2-3|-
TGTGCCAGCAGCGCACCACTAGCGGGAGGGCCTTTGGGTGCAGATACGCAGTATTTT
CASSAPLAGGPLGADTQYF
>-|TRBV6-2/TRBV6-3|TRBJ2-7|many
TGTGCCAGCAGCAGGGGACGGGGCAACTACGAGCAGTACTTC
CASSRGRGNYEQYF
>TRBD2|TRBV4-1|TRBJ2-7|-
TGCGCCAGCAGCCCAGGGTTGGCGGGAGCCCCCACCTACGAGCAGTACTTC
CASSPGLAGAPTYEQYF
>-|TRBV6-5|TRBJ1-6|-
TGTGCCAGCAGTTACCACCCTCAGCAATCCTTTATTTCACCCCTCCACTTT
CASSYHPQQSFISPLHF
>-|TRBV19|TRBJ1-3|-
TGTGCCAGTAGTATTAACAGAAACACCATATATTTT
CASSINRNTIYF
>-|TRBV2|TRBJ2-7|many
TGTGCCAGCAGCCCAACCCGACGGATCGCCTCCTACGAGCAGTACTTC
CASSPTRRIASYEQYF
>TRBD1|TRBV4-3|TRBJ2-7|-
TGCGCCAGCAGCCAAGATCGAACGACAGGGAATGTCTACGAGCAGTACTTC
CASSQDRTTGNVYEQYF
>-|TRBV12-3/TRBV12-4|TRBJ1-1|few
TGTGCCAGCAGTTTTCTTGCCAAAGGCACTGAAGCTTTCTTT
CASSFLAKGTEAFF
>-|TRBV11-3|TRBJ1-1|many
TGTGCCAGCAGCTTAAACCCCGTCGGGGCTTTCTTT
CASSLNPVGAFF
>-|TRBV4-1|TRBJ1-1|many
TGCGCCAGCAGCCAACCCCTGCCGGGGCTGGGGACTGAAGCTTTCTTT
CASSQPLPGLGTEAFF
>TRBD1|TRBV6-5|TRBJ2-2|-
TGTGCCAGCAGTTACCGGACAGGGGGCGCCACCGGGGAGCTGTTTTTT
CASSYRTGGATGELFF
>-|TRBV29-1|TRBJ1-1|few
TGCAGCGCAGGGAATTGGGGCACTGAAGCTTTCTTT
CSAGNWGTEAFF
>TRBD2|TRBV28|TRBJ2-1|many
TGTGCCAGCAGACGTTCTCGTGGTCTAGCGGGAGAGCAGTTCTTC
CASRRSRGLAGEQFF
>-|TRBV7-3|TRBJ1-2|many
TGTGCCAGCAGCGCCGAGACCGATACTAACTATGGCTACACCTTC
CASSAETDTNYGYTF
>-|TRBV6-1|TRBJ1-4|-
TGTGCCAGCAGTGAAGCGCCGCCAGGGTCCGCAACTAGTGAAAAACTGTTTTTT
CASSEAPPGSATSEKLFF
>-|TRBV7-3|TRBJ1-5|many
TGTGCCAGCAGCCCAAGGGGCGATCAGCCCCAGCATTTT
CASSPRGDQPQHF
>-|TRBV20-1|TRBJ2-7|many
TGCAGTGCTCTTGAATCGGACTATTACTACGAGCAGTACTTC
CSALESDYYYEQYF
>TRBD2|TRBV27|TRBJ2-7|-
TGTGCCAGCAGTTCCTCAGCGGGAGGATCCTACGAGCAGTACTTC
CASSSSAGGSYEQYF
>TRBD2|TRBV5-1|TRBJ2-5|-
TGCGCCAGCAGCAAAAACCCTAGCGGAATAACGCAAGAGACCCAGTACTTC
CASSKNPSGITQETQYF
>-|TRBV20-1|TRBJ2-1|many
TGCAGTGCTAGACCCACGACGGGCAATGAGCAGTTCTTC
CSARPTTGNEQFF
>TRBD2|TRBV27|TRBJ2-6|many
TGTGCCAGCACTCTGACTAGCGGGAGATTTGGGGCCAACGTCCTGACTTTC
CASTLTSGRFGANVLTF
>-|TRBV4-1|TRBJ2-7|-
TGCGCCAGCAGCCAACCGAAAACAGGGTTGTCCTACGAGCAGTACTTC
CASSQPKTGLSYEQYF
>-|TRBV6-1|TRBJ1-2|few
TGTGCCAGCAGTTATCGTAGGGGAGACTATGGCTACACCTTC
CASSYRRGDYGYTF
>-|TRBV3-1|TRBJ2-5|-
TGTGCCAGCAGCCAAGAACTAGGCCAAGAGACCCAGTACTTC
CASSQELGQETQYF
>TRBD1|TRBV4-2|TRBJ1-4|-
TGTGCCAGCAGCCACGGACAGGGAGTTCAACAACCTAATGAAAAACTGTTTTTT
CASSHGQGVQQPNEKLFF
>-|TRBV13|TRBJ1-4|-
TGTGCCAGCAGCTTAAGGGGGAATGCTGAAAAACTGTTTTTT
CASSLRGNAEKLFF